Listed below are T cell receptor beta chains from one sample, sequenced in a study of long-term antiretroviral therapy in people with HIV. Produced via immunoSEQ multiplex PCR; TCRdb's table is partial and in-frame only. The sample has about 30,000 clones; approximately 85% are singletons. Sequenced here: unsorted PBMCs, sampled 3 years after starting antiretroviral therapy. These receptors were taken from a man aged 35-49 years with HIV. Both conserved end residues are part of each CDR3. The D gene is left open where the match is weak. Clone size, where shown, is once, few, many, or a class for clones that have expanded.

TRBV10-3	TRBD2	TRBJ2-1	NA	CAISEGLVEEQFF	TGTGCCATCAGTGAGGGACTAGTCGAAGAGCAGTTCTTC
TRBV6-6	NA	TRBJ1-1	once	CASSYVRGVGAEAFF	TGTGCCAGCAGTTACGTCCGGGGGGTAGGGGCTGAAGCTTTCTTT
TRBV29-1	TRBD2	TRBJ2-1	NA	CSVEDPGLADYNEQFF	TGCAGCGTTGAAGATCCGGGACTAGCGGACTACAATGAGCAGTTCTTC
TRBV5-1	NA	TRBJ2-3	NA	CASSWSIGSSTTDTQYF	TGCGCCAGCAGCTGGAGTATTGGTAGCAGCACCACAGATACGCAGTATTTT
TRBV5-1	TRBD2	TRBJ2-1	NA	CASSPGLFSYNEQFF	TGCGCCAGCAGCCCGGGACTATTCTCCTACAATGAGCAGTTCTTC
TRBV5-1	NA	TRBJ1-2	NA	CASSLVGGPYGYTF	TGCGCCAGCAGCTTGGTTGGGGGTCCCTATGGCTACACCTTC
TRBV19	NA	TRBJ1-3	NA	CASSTVGTGNTIYF	TGTGCCAGTAGCACGGTGGGTACTGGAAACACCATATATTTT
TRBV6-1	NA	TRBJ1-3	NA	CASGDTWNTIYF	TGTGCCAGCGGGGATACATGGAACACCATATATTTT
TRBV9	NA	TRBJ1-5	NA	CASSVGPNQPQHF	TGTGCCAGCAGCGTCGGGCCCAATCAGCCCCAGCATTTT
TRBV27	TRBD1	TRBJ2-6	NA	CASSSGQGYLSGANVLTF	TGTGCCAGCAGTTCGGGACAGGGGTATCTCTCTGGGGCCAACGTCCTGACTTTC
TRBV30	NA	TRBJ2-7	NA	CAWSQGGPYEQYF	TGTGCCTGGAGTCAGGGAGGTCCCTACGAGCAGTACTTC
TRBV5-6	NA	TRBJ1-2	NA	CASSYPGSEAYGYTF	TGTGCCAGCAGCTACCCGGGCAGTGAGGCCTATGGCTACACCTTC
TRBV10-3	NA	TRBJ2-3	NA	CAASRGGATDTQYF	TGTGCCGCTTCAAGGGGGGGGGCGACAGATACGCAGTATTTT
TRBV5-6	NA	TRBJ1-1	NA	CASSLQGQNTEAFF	TGTGCCAGCAGCTTACAGGGACAGAACACTGAAGCTTTCTTT
TRBV6-6	NA	TRBJ2-2	NA	CASSYGGPGELFF	TGTGCCAGCAGTTACGGAGGGCCCGGGGAGCTGTTTTTT
TRBV6-1	TRBD1	TRBJ1-5	NA	CASSVQGQGQPQHF	TGTGCCAGCAGTGTACAGGGACAGGGTCAGCCCCAGCATTTT
TRBV9	NA	TRBJ2-7	NA	CASSVEPLAYEQYF	TGTGCCAGCAGCGTAGAACCCCTAGCCTACGAGCAGTACTTC
TRBV2	NA	TRBJ1-1	NA	CASSVGNTEAFF	TGTGCCAGCAGTGTCGGTAACACTGAAGCTTTCTTT
TRBV19	NA	TRBJ1-1	once	CASSMQYSNTEAFF	TGTGCCAGTAGTATGCAGTACAGCAACACTGAAGCTTTCTTT
TRBV2	NA	TRBJ1-5	NA	CASSEAVGPQHF	TGTGCCAGCAGTGAAGCGGTGGGGCCCCAGCATTTT
TRBV4-1	TRBD2	TRBJ2-1	once	CASSQRLSSGTYNEQFF	TGCGCCAGCAGCCAAAGACTATCTAGCGGGACTTACAATGAGCAGTTCTTC
TRBV5-1	NA	TRBJ2-3	NA	CASSLVDVATDTQYF	TGCGCCAGCAGCTTGGTTGACGTCGCCACAGATACGCAGTATTTT
TRBV29-1	TRBD1	TRBJ1-1	NA	CSAITGVNTEAFF	TGCAGCGCAATCACAGGGGTGAACACTGAAGCTTTCTTT